This T cell receptor beta chain was retrieved from a study of beta chain features in type 1 diabetes. Turning to the study itself: Age and gender were similar between patients and healthy donors, as were cell yields. The study, taken as a whole, reports: Type 1 diabetes patients had TCRB CDR3s that were shorter (moderately but significantly so) in all four CD4+ subsets.

V gave up 2 bases and J gave up 4 bases, with 6 bases separating them. Germline-derived CDR1 and CDR2 are GTSNPN and SVGIG (reference sequence). The CDR3 runs to 12 residues. Cells sorted by CD45RO/CCR7/CD25/CD127/CD95/CD27 comprised CD4+ naive, central memory, regulatory and stem cell-like memory cells. Since all of the isolated RNA was reverse transcribed, expressed TCRB transcripts were what got sequenced. Samples of naive, central memory and regulatory T cells yielded a mean of around 3.7 million reads. Using immunoSEQ multiplex PCR, the repertoire was profiled, and TCRdb retains in-frame clones only, with some absent. The repertoire holds hundreds of thousands of clones, with over 12% as singletons. As concerns this clone: Its matching antigen is unknown.

The clonotype was recovered from a man in his late teens or twenties with type 1 diabetes. This chain links TRBV30 with TRBJ2-1; D ambiguous. The sequenced material came from naive CD4+ T cells from blood. The CDR3 bases are TGTGCCTGGAGTAGGTCTTACAATGAGCAGTTCTTC. Residues: CAWSRSYNEQFF.